This TCR beta chain was captured by sequencing in a study of technical replicates of blood from several donors (dated by TCRdb to the late 2010s). Library preparation used the immunoSEQ multiplex PCR assay. As stored in TCRdb, this immuneACCESS dataset retains in-frame rearrangements with V and J assigned. A fraction of the clones does not appear; measured against another copy, unresolved V genes explain less than half of the discrepancy, and the remainder lacks a known reason. The sample yields around 63,000 clones; nearly 95% were counted once. 3.5% to 5% of the sample rests with the top ten. Points on this clone: Its target antigen remains unknown. No much larger clonotype is one base removed from it; base qualities were not supplied.

Including cysteine and phenylalanine, the CDR3 has 14 amino acids. The only DNA kept is the CDR3, 42 bases in frame from the first base. V is cut by 5 bases and J by 7 bases, and the space between the germline ends is 15 bases. Per the germline V gene, SGHTA is the CDR1 and FQGNSA is the CDR2. The chain is encoded by TRBV7-2 joined to TRBJ2-1; the D gene is perhaps TRBD2, from 5 matching bases. The sequence was obtained from a human donor in good health. Some clones in this sample may be carry-over from other donors' samples. The source material was PBMCs. The base sequence is TGTGCCAGCAGCCGGGATGCTGGTTTTAATGAGCAGTTCTTC. It is translated as CASSRDAGFNEQFF.